A selection of T cell receptor beta chains follows, all from one sample in a study of blood T cell repertoires in COVID-19. Sequencing used immunoSEQ multiplex PCR; TCRdb keeps in-frame clones, though not all of them. This table holds under 150,000 clones, roughly 85% found once. Sequencing used peripheral blood. The receptors come from a human donor in a cohort sampled during active COVID-19. Both conserved end residues are part of each CDR3. The D gene is left open where the match is weak. The listing skips clone size in some rows; elsewhere it reads once, few, many or a size class.

v_gene,abundance,d_gene,j_gene,CDR3aa,CDR3nt
TRBV6-2/TRBV6-3,NA,TRBD1,TRBJ2-2,CASSYGRGRNTGELFF,TGTGCCAGCAGTTACGGCAGGGGGCGAAACACCGGGGAGCTGTTTTTT
TRBV18,NA,TRBD1,TRBJ2-1,CASSPGTGDNEQFF,TGTGCCAGCTCACCCGGGACAGGGGACAATGAGCAGTTCTTC
TRBV2,NA,NA,TRBJ2-7,CASCPRLGDEQYF,TGTGCCAGCTGCCCACGTCTAGGGGACGAGCAGTACTTC
TRBV4-3,NA,TRBD1,TRBJ1-1,CASSQVHGTGVPRKAFF,TGCGCCAGCAGCCAAGTGCACGGGACAGGGGTCCCGCGGAAAGCTTTCTTT
TRBV15,NA,TRBD2,TRBJ2-3,CATSGGLAGVNTQYF,TGTGCCACCAGCGGAGGACTAGCGGGGGTTAATACGCAGTATTTT
TRBV11-2,NA,TRBD2,TRBJ2-7,CASSQGTSGGTHEQYF,TGTGCCAGCAGCCAAGGGACTAGCGGGGGGACCCACGAGCAGTACTTC
TRBV6-1,NA,NA,TRBJ2-5,CASSEPGSFKETQYF,TGTGCCAGCAGTGAACCAGGGTCTTTTAAGGAGACCCAGTACTTC
TRBV7-2,NA,TRBD1,TRBJ1-2,CASSLAIQGTYGYTF,TGTGCCAGCAGCTTAGCGATACAGGGGACCTATGGCTACACCTTC
TRBV20-1,NA,NA,TRBJ1-2,CSASPQRQAYGYTF,TGCAGTGCTAGTCCACAACGCCAGGCCTATGGCTACACCTTC
TRBV7-2,many,NA,TRBJ2-5,CASSLGGFQETQYF,TGTGCCAGCAGCTTAGGAGGTTTCCAAGAGACCCAGTACTTC
TRBV6-5,NA,NA,TRBJ1-2,CASSLGQYRFGYTF,TGTGCCAGCAGCCTAGGACAGTATCGCTTCGGCTACACCTTC
TRBV7-9,few,NA,TRBJ2-1,CASSLTSDEQFF,TGTGCCAGCAGCTTAACCAGTGATGAGCAGTTCTTC
TRBV12-5,NA,TRBD1,TRBJ2-1,CASGYTGGSHNEQFF,TGTGCTAGTGGTTATACAGGGGGGTCCCACAATGAGCAGTTCTTC
TRBV7-2,NA,NA,TRBJ1-4,CASSLRQPEKLFF,TGTGCCAGCAGCTTAAGACAGCCAGAAAAACTGTTTTTT
TRBV2,NA,NA,TRBJ1-3,CASSERQGQNHF,TGTGCCAGCAGTGAAAGGCAGGGGCAAAATCATTTC
TRBV28,NA,TRBD1,TRBJ1-1,CASSGTGRTEAFF,TGTGCCAGCAGTGGGACAGGGCGGACTGAAGCTTTCTTT
TRBV19,many,NA,TRBJ1-1,CASSIGRDPTEAFF,TGTGCCAGTAGTATAGGGCGGGACCCAACTGAAGCTTTCTTT
TRBV30,NA,TRBD1,TRBJ2-3,CAWSVGQGANTQYF,TGTGCCTGGAGTGTGGGACAGGGGGCAAATACGCAGTATTTT
TRBV5-1,NA,TRBD1,TRBJ2-1,CASSLTGGYEQFF,TGCGCCAGCAGCTTAACAGGGGGCTATGAGCAGTTCTTC
TRBV7-2,NA,NA,TRBJ2-7,CASSFAQGSLYEQYF,TGTGCCAGCAGCTTTGCCCAGGGGAGTTTGTACGAGCAGTACTTC
TRBV6-2/TRBV6-3,NA,NA,TRBJ1-5,CASSAQRRPQHF,TGTGCCAGCAGTGCGCAGCGCCGGCCCCAGCATTTT
TRBV7-9,NA,TRBD1,TRBJ1-2,CAGTGGATGTYGYTF,TGTGCCGGGACCGGTGGAGCGACAGGGACCTATGGCTACACCTTC
TRBV5-1,NA,TRBD2,TRBJ2-7,CASSPAAGDGYEQYF,TGCGCCAGCAGCCCGGCGGCGGGGGATGGGTACGAGCAGTACTTC
TRBV29-1,NA,NA,TRBJ2-6,CSVEVGVPGANVLTF,TGCAGCGTTGAAGTAGGGGTACCCGGGGCCAACGTCCTGACTTTC
TRBV5-5,NA,TRBD1,TRBJ2-7,CASSLGGDRGEQYF,TGTGCCAGCAGCTTGGGCGGAGACAGGGGCGAGCAGTACTTC
TRBV28,NA,NA,TRBJ1-2,CASSNILPGYGYTF,TGTGCCAGCAGTAACATCCTTCCGGGATATGGCTACACCTTC
TRBV6-1,NA,NA,TRBJ1-3,CASSDDTLFPGNTIYF,TGTGCCAGCAGTGATGACACCCTCTTTCCCGGAAACACCATATATTTT